Listed here are 25 T cell receptor beta chains from one sample, sequenced in a study of T cells in Graves' hyperthyroidism and ophthalmopathy (dated by TCRdb to the late 2010s). Receptor amplification or capture employed multiplex PCR. The sequencer was an Illumina HiSeq 2000. The TCR beta CDR3 regions were amplified from RNA transcripts. For the first round of RT-PCR on the TCR CDR3, the HTBI primer set was used together with the Qiagen OneStep RT-PCR kit. Through fastp at Q25 and MiXCR, TCRdb rebuilt clones from the public reads, retaining in-frame beta chains. Rows with a matching CDR3 protein are joined into one entry that keeps the most common DNA and genes. The sample table records more than 150,000 distinct CDR3 sequences; about a sixth of these occur just once. The leading ten clones occupy roughly 29% of the sample. The sample was blood. Source of these receptors: a woman in her forties or fifties with Graves' hyperthyroidism.

This clonotype occurred many times. The chain couples TRBV19 to TRBJ1-2; possibly TRBD1 for D (5 bases). Germline values: CDR1 LNHDA, CDR2 SQIVND (reference sequence). This CDR3 is 13 amino acids long. V was clipped by 3 bases and J by 4 bases, with 9 bases between them. The CDR3 loop is CASSMQGIYGYTF. The CDR3 DNA follows: TGTGCCAGTAGTATGCAGGGAATCTATGGCTACACCTTC.

This clonotype has at least ten counts. V gene TRBV7-9 combines with J gene TRBJ2-7; perhaps TRBD1 as D (6 bases). V was pared by 6 bases and J by 1 base, with 10 bases between. CDR3 length: 13 amino acids. Germline V CDR1 and CDR2: SEHNR, FQNEAQ (reference sequence). The CDR3 region has the DNA TGTGCCAGCAGACCCGGACAGTCCTACGAGCAGTACTTC. Its translation is CASRPGQSYEQYF.

The rearrangement links TRBV18 to TRBJ1-6, with 8 bases that match TRBD1. Germline trimming cut 3 bases from V and 9 bases from J; bases unmatched to any gene: 7. Germline V lookup: CDR1 KGHSH, CDR2 LQKENI. The CDR3 is made up of 15 amino acids. The CDR3 spells CASSPPTGTGSPLHF. CDR3 nucleotides: TGTGCCAGCTCACCCCCGACCGGGACAGGTTCACCCCTCCACTTT.

This clonotype was seen many times. The chain carries TRBV27 and TRBJ2-1; D may be TRBD1 (5 bases). The CDR3 covers 14 residues. Germline V gene lookup returns CDR1 MNHEY and CDR2 SMNVEV (reference sequence). V lost 5 bases, J lost 4 bases, and 12 bases lay in between. In nucleotides, the CDR3 is TGTGCCAGCAGTCCGTCAGGGCAGTACAATGAGCAGTTCTTC. Protein: CASSPSGQYNEQFF.

The rearrangement joins TRBV12-3 or TRBV12-4 to TRBJ1-2, with 7 bases that match TRBD1. V lost 5 bases and J lost 7; bases outside the gene matches: 13. The CDR3 contains 15 residues. The CDR3 coding sequence is TGTGCCAGCAGTCCCCAACCGACAGGGAAGGTTGGCTACACCTTC. Its protein product is CASSPQPTGKVGYTF.

Ten or more counts support this clonotype. The V gene is TRBV5-1, the J gene TRBJ1-2; D not certain. The germline gives CDR1 SGHRS, CDR2 YFSETQ. Trimming took off 0 bases at V and 2 bases at J, with 5 bases between the two ends. The CDR3 is made up of 13 amino acids. The CDR3 nucleotides read TGCGCCAGCAGCTTGGGGGAGAACTATGGCTACACCTTC. As protein: CASSLGENYGYTF.

V and J are TRBV18 and TRBJ1-3, with TRBD1 matching 7 bases. The V gene's germline CDR1 is KGHSH and CDR2 LQKENI. The trim removed 6 bases at V and 0 bases at J, leaving 5 bases unmatched. The CDR3 is 15 amino acids. The CDR3 here is CASSRDSGSGNTIYF. The CDR3 bases are TGTGCCAGCTCGCGGGACAGCGGCTCTGGAAACACCATATATTTT.

This clonotype was picked up many times. This chain joins TRBV6-1 and TRBJ1-1; perhaps TRBD1 as D (6 bases). Germline V lookup: CDR1 MNHNS, CDR2 SASEGT. The CDR3 covers 17 residues. V lost 5 bases and J lost 5, with 24 bases in between. CDR3 in amino acids: CASSSRGTGGTLTEAFF. DNA of the CDR3: TGTGCCAGCAGTTCCAGGGGAACCGGAGGGACGTTGACTGAAGCTTTCTTT.

This clonotype was detected many times. This chain joins TRBV7-2 and TRBJ2-7; perhaps TRBD1 as D (6 bases). Trimming cost V 3 bases and J 3 bases, with 15 bases left between them. The CDR3 contains 15 residues. Per the germline V gene, CDR1 is SGHTA and CDR2 is FQGNSA. The CDR3 DNA reads TGTGCCAGCAGCTTCCAGACAGGAGGAATCTACGAGCAGTACTTC. This translates into CASSFQTGGIYEQYF.

Points on this clonotype: A much larger clone lies one base from this, so it may be a read error. The chain employs TRBV15 and TRBJ1-1, with a weak D call TRBD1 (6 bases). The CDR3 is 16 amino acids. Germline lookup yields CDR1 LNHNV and CDR2 YYDKDF (reference sequence). V was clipped by 0 bases and J by 0 bases, with 11 bases between them. The CDR3 DNA sequence: TGTGCCACCAGCAGAGACTCAGGGGCTTTGAACACTGAAGCTTTCTTT. This translates into CATSRDSGALNTEAFF.

This clonotype was found many times. The V call is TRBV6-2 or TRBV6-3, the J call TRBJ2-3, with no clear D. Germline assignment: CDR1 MNHEY and CDR2 SVGEGT. The CDR3 runs 16 residues. Trimming removed 0 bases at V and 2 bases at J, with 12 bases between. The CDR3 loop reads CASSYSYEVPTDTQYF. CDR3 sequence (DNA): TGTGCCAGCAGTTACTCGTACGAGGTCCCCACAGATACGCAGTATTTT.

This clonotype appeared many times. This chain links TRBV7-9 with TRBJ2-2, with TRBD2 as a possible D gene (7 bases). The CDR3 has 14 residues. Germline V gives CDR1 SEHNR, CDR2 FQNEAQ (reference sequence). Trimming left V 4 bases short and J 5 bases short, with 11 bases between. The CDR3 sequence is CASSYGGLTGELFF. The CDR3 nucleotides read TGTGCCAGCAGCTACGGGGGGCTTACCGGGGAGCTGTTTTTT.

This clonotype was seen repeatedly, ten times or more. The chain couples TRBV6-2 or TRBV6-3 to TRBJ2-1, with 7 nucleotides matching TRBD2. V was pared by 7 bases and J by 7 bases, with 10 bases of the junction left unmatched. CDR1 and CDR2 (germline): MNHEY, SVGEGT. There are 14 residues in the CDR3. CDR3 coding DNA: TGTGCCAGCATCTCCGGGGGGAGCAGGAATGAGCAGTTCTTC. Translation: CASISGGSRNEQFF.

In this sample, this clonotype turned up many times. V is TRBV5-8 and J is TRBJ2-3, with a tentative D call TRBD2 (5 bases). Trimming cost V 0 bases and J 1 base, with 6 bases left between them. The V gene's germline CDR1 is SGHTS and CDR2 YDEGEE. The CDR3 sequence is 14 residues long. DNA of the CDR3: TGTGCCAGCAGCTTGGGGCGGGGCACAGATACGCAGTATTTT. Its translation is CASSLGRGTDTQYF.

This clonotype was detected ten times or more. This sequence joins TRBV2 and TRBJ2-1; the D is unclear. Germline CDR1 reads SNHLY; CDR2 reads FYNNEI. This CDR3 is 18 amino acids long. With 1 base removed from V and 7 bases from J, the gap between germline ends came to 23 bases. CDR3 residues: CASSEDQGLLLLCNEQFF. DNA for the CDR3: TGTGCCAGCAGTGAAGACCAAGGGCTGCTACTACTATGTAATGAGCAGTTCTTC.

V is TRBV7-3 and J is TRBJ2-1, with D perhaps matching TRBD2 (7 bases). The germline gives CDR1 SGHTA, CDR2 FQGTGA. With 6 bases removed from V and 0 bases from J, the gap between germline ends came to 15 bases. The length of the CDR3 is 16 residues. CDR3 nucleotides: TGTGCCAGCAGGGGGGCAGCGGGAAGCTCCTACAATGAGCAGTTCTTC. Encoded protein: CASRGAAGSSYNEQFF.

This clonotype was detected a few times. A single base separates this from a much larger clone, so it may be a read error. V and J are TRBV5-1 and TRBJ1-1, with 7 positions matching TRBD1. The CDR3 covers 12 residues. The germline CDR1 and CDR2 sequences are SGHRS and YFSETQ. The chain's CDR3 is CVSRGMNTEAFF. CDR3 bases: TGCGTCAGCAGGGGGATGAACACTGAAGCTTTCTTT.

The gene calls are TRBV20-1 and TRBJ2-7; TRBD2 matches at 7 bases. J gave up 7 bases and V 6 bases, and 18 bases lay outside the gene matches. This CDR3 has 15 amino acids. In germline, CDR1 is DFQATT, CDR2 SNEGSKA (reference sequence). The CDR3 is CSANGPSGFWVEQYF. The CDR3 nucleotides are TGCAGTGCCAACGGACCTAGCGGATTTTGGGTTGAGCAGTACTTC.

This clonotype was counted many times. V is TRBV20-1 and J is TRBJ1-6; 9 bases map to TRBD1. Per germline, CDR1 DFQATT and CDR2 SNEGSKA (reference sequence). The V segment lost 2 bases and the J segment 7 bases; nucleotides outside the gene matches: 3. The CDR3 is made up of 14 amino acids. The CDR3 sequence: CSARFGTGNSPLHF. The DNA of the CDR3 is TGCAGTGCTAGATTCGGGACAGGGAATTCACCCCTCCACTTT.

Ten or more counts support this clonotype. The chain combines TRBV28 with TRBJ1-2, with D perhaps TRBD1 (6 bases). From germline, CDR1 is MDHEN and CDR2 SYDVKM. V gave up 5 bases and J gave up 2 bases, with 9 bases separating them. CDR3 length: 13 amino acids. In nucleotides, the CDR3 is TGTGCCAGCAGTCAAGGACAGAACTATGGCTACACCTTC. Protein product: CASSQGQNYGYTF.

Many counts were recorded for this clonotype. CDR3 sequence: CASSHLGGVEKLFF. As DNA, the CDR3 is TGTGCCAGCAGTCACTTAGGAGGGGTTGAAAAACTGTTTTTT. V gene TRBV25-1 combines with J gene TRBJ1-4, with a possible D match to TRBD1 (5 bases). Germline CDR1 MGHDK, CDR2 SYGVNS. The CDR3 spans 14 residues. The ends were cut back, 5 bases at V and 7 bases at J, with 14 bases in the middle. Supplemented by reference TRBV25-1 and TRBJ1-4, the full variable domain reads EADIYQTPRYLVIGTGKKITLECSQTMGHDKMYWYQQDPGMELHLIHYSYGVNSTEKGDLSSESTVSRIRTEHFPLTLESARPSHTSQYLCASSHLGGVEKLFFGSGTQLSVL.

This clonotype was detected ten times or more. This chain connects TRBV11-2 to TRBJ2-7, with D perhaps TRBD1 or TRBD2 (5 bases each). From germline, CDR1 is SGHAT and CDR2 FQNNGV. This CDR3 comprises 14 residues. Between the trimmed V and J ends, which lost 3 bases and 4 bases, there was a span of 13 bases. The CDR3 region is CASSLGPGPYEQYF. The CDR3 nucleotides are TGTGCCAGCAGCTTGGGACCAGGACCTTACGAGCAGTACTTC.

In its sample, this clonotype was seen many times. The rearrangement links TRBV7-9 to TRBJ2-7, with 8 bases that match TRBD1. The junction had 6 bases not matched to a gene; V was cut back by 4 bases and J by 1 base. CDR1 is SEHNR, CDR2 FQNEAQ, per germline (reference sequence). There are 15 residues in the CDR3. The CDR3 bases are TGTGCCAGCAGCTCCGCCGGGACAGGTTCCTACGAGCAGTACTTC. This translates into CASSSAGTGSYEQYF.

This clonotype appeared a few times. The gene calls are TRBV19 and TRBJ1-3, with D unresolved. Trimming shortened V by 6 bases and J by 0 bases, and 12 bases separated the two germline ends. Germline values: CDR1 LNHDA, CDR2 SQIVND (reference sequence). CDR3 size: 15 residues. Written as DNA, the CDR3 is TGTGCCAGTAGACCCCCCCAGAGCTCTGGAAACACCATATATTTT. It is translated as CASRPPQSSGNTIYF.

There are many counts of this clonotype. The chain has TRBV20-1 and TRBJ2-7; 7 bases line up with TRBD1. The CDR3 runs to 16 residues. Germline CDR1 DFQATT, CDR2 SNEGSKA (reference sequence). V dropped 6 bases and J dropped 3; count of bases not matched to a gene: 17. For the CDR3, the DNA is TGCAGTGCCAAGAAACCGGGACAGACAGGTTACTACGAGCAGTACTTC. Its protein is CSAKKPGQTGYYEQYF.